This is a list of T cell receptor beta chains from one sample in a study of response to subunit inactivated influenza vaccine. Using its own MiXCR run on the RT-PCR reads, TCRdb lists one record per CDR3 protein. The repertoire consists of about 540,000 distinct CDR3 sequences, with roughly 25% occurring once and the leading ten covering about 3%. This sample was also put to use in a study of T cells expressing NK-cell markers.

The starting material was CD4+ T cells sorted from PBMCs, obtained roughly 12 days after vaccination. The receptors shown here come from a man between 45 and 60 years old who received an inactivated influenza vaccine. CDR3s include the opening cysteine and the closing phenylalanine or tryptophan. Each record gives: clone size, V gene, D gene, J gene, CDR3 DNA, CDR3 protein. The D gene is left open where the match is weak. Rows give clone size only sometimes, using once, few, many, or a class for an expanded clone.

>-|TRBV12-3/TRBV12-4|TRBD1|TRBJ2-2
TGTGCCAGCAGCACGGGACAGGGGTATGGAGGGGAGCTGTTTTTT
CASSTGQGYGGELFF
>few|TRBV4-2|-|TRBJ1-1
TGTGCCAGCAGCCCATCGTGGGGGAACACTGAAGCTTTCTTT
CASSPSWGNTEAFF
>many|TRBV6-1|-|TRBJ2-2
TGTGCCAGCAAGTACAGGGTCGACACCGGGGAGCTGTTTTTT
CASKYRVDTGELFF
>-|TRBV7-8|-|TRBJ2-3
TGTGCCAGCAAGTCCGGGGCCCTGAGATCTAGCACAGATACGCAGTATTTT
CASKSGALRSSTDTQYF
>many|TRBV9|TRBD1|TRBJ2-5
TGTGCCAGCAGCGGGACAGGGGGCAGTGAGACCCAGTACTTC
CASSGTGGSETQYF
>-|TRBV5-1|-|TRBJ1-5
TGCGCCAGCAGCTTGGGGACAATTAGCAATCAGCCCCAGCATTTT
CASSLGTISNQPQHF
>-|TRBV12-3/TRBV12-4|-|TRBJ2-7
TGTGCCAGCCTTAAAACCGGCTACGAGCAGTACTTC
CASLKTGYEQYF
>few|TRBV19|-|TRBJ2-5
TGTGCCAGTAGGAGGGTCGGGGGTGGTGAGACCCAGTACTTC
CASRRVGGGETQYF
>-|TRBV11-2|-|TRBJ2-1
TGTGCCAGCAGCTCCCTCAGGGGACGCCCCTACAATGAGCAGTTCTTC
CASSSLRGRPYNEQFF
>-|TRBV7-2|TRBD1|TRBJ1-6
TGTGCCAGCAGCTCTCGGGACAGAACGTCACCCCTCCACTTT
CASSSRDRTSPLHF
>-|TRBV5-4|TRBD2|TRBJ2-2
TGTGCCAGCAGCTTGGCCTCGTGGGGACTAGCGGGAGTGACGAACACCGGGGAGCTGTTTTTT
CASSLASWGLAGVTNTGELFF
>-|TRBV10-3|-|TRBJ2-2
TGTGCCACCTGGATCCAGAGGGGGAGAACCGGGGAGCTGTTTTTT
CATWIQRGRTGELFF
>few|TRBV7-6|TRBD2|TRBJ2-3
TGTGCCAGCAGCTTAGGCAGACTAGCGACGACAGATACGCAGTATTTT
CASSLGRLATTDTQYF
>-|TRBV19|-|TRBJ1-3
TGTGCCACCACACAGACAGCTGGAAACACCATATATTTT
CATTQTAGNTIYF
>-|TRBV5-5|TRBD2|TRBJ2-7
TGTGCCAGCAGTGGCGGGACTAGCTGGGACTACGAGCAGTACTTC
CASSGGTSWDYEQYF